Sequencing of this T cell receptor (beta chain) was carried out in a study of blood T cell repertoires in COVID-19. Study-wide background: The United States, Italy and Spain were the sources of the acute and convalescent COVID-19 samples.

The CDR3 totals 13 residues. Trimming shortened V by 5 bases and J by 5 bases, and 12 bases separated the two germline ends. Germline assignment: CDR1 SEHNR and CDR2 FQNEAQ (reference sequence). Authors' analysis steps: Reference gene primer amplification yielded estimated nucleated cell counts. Method: immunoSEQ multiplex PCR; TCRdb's copy keeps in-frame clones and lacks some. The V and J calls and clone size are taken from that table; D and trimming were inferred from the DNA. The repertoire includes 270,000 or so clones, 85% of them detected once, and about an eighth sits in the top ten. Material for sequencing was peripheral blood. This sequence originates from a human donor in a cohort sampled during active COVID-19. The genes are TRBV7-9 and TRBJ1-1, with D possibly matching TRBD1 (5 bases). The CDR3 spells CASSPMGGTEAFF. The CDR3 DNA follows: TGTGCCAGCAGCCCAATGGGGGGGACTGAAGCTTTCTTT.